This T cell receptor (beta chain) was documented in a study of blood T cell repertoires in COVID-19. As for the study in general: Both acute and convalescent COVID-19 samples were obtained from the United States, Italy and Spain. The cDNA or gDNA used as material had been derived from T cells, B-cell-depleted T cells, or PBMCs.

This CDR3 is built from 15 residues. J gave up 5 bases and V 3 bases, and 7 bases lay outside the gene matches. Germline CDR1 MGHDK, CDR2 SYGVNS. Per the authors' pipeline: For nucleated cells, counts were estimated from reference gene primer amplification. Assay used: immunoSEQ multiplex PCR; TCRdb lists only in-frame clones, some missing. V and J calls and clone size are as listed in that table; D and trimming were resolved from the DNA. The table has some 100,000 clones, 75% to 90% seen once. This clone was seen more than once but under ten times. The specimen was peripheral blood. This chain connects TRBV25-1 to TRBJ2-5, with 9 nucleotides matching TRBD2. The receptor was isolated from a human donor in a cohort sampled during active COVID-19. CDR3 coding DNA: TGTGCCAGCAGTGAGTTTGCGGGGGGGCTTGAGACCCAGTACTTC. It translates to CASSEFAGGLETQYF.